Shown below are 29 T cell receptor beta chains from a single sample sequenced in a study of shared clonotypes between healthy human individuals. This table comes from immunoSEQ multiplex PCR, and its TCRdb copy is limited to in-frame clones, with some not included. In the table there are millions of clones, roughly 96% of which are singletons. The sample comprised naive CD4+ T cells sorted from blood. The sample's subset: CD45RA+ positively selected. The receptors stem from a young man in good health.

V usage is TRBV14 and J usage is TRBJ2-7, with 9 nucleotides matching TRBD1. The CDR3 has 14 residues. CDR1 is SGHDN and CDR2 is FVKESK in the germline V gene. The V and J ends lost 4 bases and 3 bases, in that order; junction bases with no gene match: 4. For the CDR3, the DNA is TGTGCCAGCAGCCCCGGGACAGGGTACTACGAGCAGTACTTC. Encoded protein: CASSPGTGYYEQYF.

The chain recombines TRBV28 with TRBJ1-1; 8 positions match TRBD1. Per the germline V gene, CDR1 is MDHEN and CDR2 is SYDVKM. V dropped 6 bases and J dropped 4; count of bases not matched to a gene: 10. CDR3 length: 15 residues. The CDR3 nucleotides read TGTGCCAGCAGCCCGTGGACAGGGCGGGGCACTGAAGCTTTCTTT. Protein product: CASSPWTGRGTEAFF. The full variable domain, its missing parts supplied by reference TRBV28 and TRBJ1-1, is DVKVTQSSRYLVKRTGEKVFLECVQDMDHENMFWYRQDPGLGLRLIYFSYDVKMKEKGDIPEGYSVSREKKERFSLILESASTNQTSMYLCASSPWTGRGTEAFFGQGTRLTVV.

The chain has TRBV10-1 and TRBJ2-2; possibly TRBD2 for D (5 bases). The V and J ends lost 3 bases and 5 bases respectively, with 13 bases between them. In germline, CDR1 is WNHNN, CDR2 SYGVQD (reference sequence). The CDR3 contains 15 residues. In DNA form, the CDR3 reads TGCGCCAGCAGTGAACGACTACCTACGACCGGGGAGCTGTTTTTT. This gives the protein CASSERLPTTGELFF.

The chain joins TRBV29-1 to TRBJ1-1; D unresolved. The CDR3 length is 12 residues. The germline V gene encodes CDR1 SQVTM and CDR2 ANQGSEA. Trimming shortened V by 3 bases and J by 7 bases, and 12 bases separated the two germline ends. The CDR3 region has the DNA TGCAGCGTTGATTTCCGGACCAATGAAGCTTTCTTT. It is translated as CSVDFRTNEAFF.

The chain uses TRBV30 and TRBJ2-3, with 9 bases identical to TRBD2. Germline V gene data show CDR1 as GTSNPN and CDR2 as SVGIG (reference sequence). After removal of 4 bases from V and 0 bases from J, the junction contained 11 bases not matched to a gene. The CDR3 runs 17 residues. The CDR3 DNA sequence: TGTGCCTGGATCTGGGGCAGGACTAGCGCTAGCACAGATACGCAGTATTTT. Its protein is CAWIWGRTSASTDTQYF.

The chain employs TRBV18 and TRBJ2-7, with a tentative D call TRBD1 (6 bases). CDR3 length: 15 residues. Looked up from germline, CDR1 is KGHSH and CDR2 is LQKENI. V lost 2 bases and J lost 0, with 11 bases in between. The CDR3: CASSPGQSHSYEQYF. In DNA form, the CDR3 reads TGTGCCAGCTCACCAGGACAGTCCCACTCCTACGAGCAGTACTTC.

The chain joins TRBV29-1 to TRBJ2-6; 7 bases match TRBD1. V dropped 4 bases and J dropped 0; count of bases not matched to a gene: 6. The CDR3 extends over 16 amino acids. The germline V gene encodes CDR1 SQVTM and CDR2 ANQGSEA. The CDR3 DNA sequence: TGCAGCGTTGCCGGGACAGCACACTCTGGGGCCAACGTCCTGACTTTC. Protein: CSVAGTAHSGANVLTF.

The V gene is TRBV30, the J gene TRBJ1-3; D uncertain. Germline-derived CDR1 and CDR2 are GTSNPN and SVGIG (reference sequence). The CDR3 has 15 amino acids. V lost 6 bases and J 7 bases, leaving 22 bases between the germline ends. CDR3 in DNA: TGTGCCTGTGCCCTGGCAGGAGGGAGGGTGAACACCATATATTTT. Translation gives CACALAGGRVNTIYF.

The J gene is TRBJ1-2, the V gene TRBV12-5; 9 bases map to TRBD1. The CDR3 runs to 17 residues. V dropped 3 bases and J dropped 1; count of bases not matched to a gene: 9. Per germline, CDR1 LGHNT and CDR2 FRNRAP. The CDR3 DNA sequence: TGTGCTAGTGGTTTAGTGCCCGGGACAGGGATTAACTATGGCTACACCTTC. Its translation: CASGLVPGTGINYGYTF.

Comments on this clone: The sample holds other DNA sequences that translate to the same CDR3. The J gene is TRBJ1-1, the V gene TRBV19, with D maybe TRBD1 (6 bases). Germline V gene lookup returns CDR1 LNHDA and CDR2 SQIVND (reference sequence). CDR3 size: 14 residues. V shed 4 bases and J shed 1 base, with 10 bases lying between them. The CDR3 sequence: CASSTRTENTEAFF. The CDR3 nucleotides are TGTGCCAGTAGTACCCGGACAGAGAACACTGAAGCTTTCTTT.

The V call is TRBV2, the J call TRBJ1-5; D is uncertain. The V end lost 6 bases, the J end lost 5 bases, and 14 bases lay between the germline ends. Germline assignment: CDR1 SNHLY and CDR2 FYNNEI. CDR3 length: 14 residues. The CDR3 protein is CASREVTIHQPQHF. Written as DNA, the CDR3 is TGTGCCAGCAGGGAGGTCACGATACATCAGCCCCAGCATTTT.

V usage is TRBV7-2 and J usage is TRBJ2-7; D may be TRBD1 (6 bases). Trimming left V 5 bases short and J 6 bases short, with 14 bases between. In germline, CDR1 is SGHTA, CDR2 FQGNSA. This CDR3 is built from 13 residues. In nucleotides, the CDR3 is TGTGCCAGCAGCCCGCTACAGGGCGGCGAGCAGTACTTC. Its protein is CASSPLQGGEQYF.

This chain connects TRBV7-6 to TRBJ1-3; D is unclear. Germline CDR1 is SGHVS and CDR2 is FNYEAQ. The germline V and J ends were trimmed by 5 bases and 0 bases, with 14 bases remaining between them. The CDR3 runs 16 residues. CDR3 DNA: TGTGCCAGCAGCGGAGAGACGGCAAGCTCTGGAAACACCATATATTTT. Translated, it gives CASSGETASSGNTIYF.

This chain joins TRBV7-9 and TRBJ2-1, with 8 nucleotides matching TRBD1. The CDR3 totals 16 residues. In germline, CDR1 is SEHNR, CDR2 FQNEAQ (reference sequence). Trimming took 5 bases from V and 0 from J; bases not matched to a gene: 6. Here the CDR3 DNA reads TGTGCCAGCAGCCAGAGGGGGACAGGCTCCTACAATGAGCAGTTCTTC. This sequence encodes CASSQRGTGSYNEQFF.

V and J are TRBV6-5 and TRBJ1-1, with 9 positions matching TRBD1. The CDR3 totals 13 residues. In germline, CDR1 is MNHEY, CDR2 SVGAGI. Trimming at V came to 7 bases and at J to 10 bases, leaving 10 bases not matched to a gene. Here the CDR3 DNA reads TGTGCCAGCAACGCTCCGGGACAGGGATTAGCTTTCTTT. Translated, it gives CASNAPGQGLAFF.

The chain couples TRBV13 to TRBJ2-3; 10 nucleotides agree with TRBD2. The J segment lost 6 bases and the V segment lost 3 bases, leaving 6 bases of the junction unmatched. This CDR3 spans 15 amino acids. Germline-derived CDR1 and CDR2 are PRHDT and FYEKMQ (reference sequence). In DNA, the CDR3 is TGTGCCAGCAGCTTCAGGACTAGCGGAGGGGATACGCAGTATTTT. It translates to CASSFRTSGGDTQYF.

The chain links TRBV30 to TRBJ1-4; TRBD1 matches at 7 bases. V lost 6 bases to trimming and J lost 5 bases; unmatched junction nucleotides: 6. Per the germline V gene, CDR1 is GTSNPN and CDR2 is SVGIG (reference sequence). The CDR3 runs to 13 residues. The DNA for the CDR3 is TGTGCCTGTCGACAGGGCCGAAATGAAAAACTGTTTTTT. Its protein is CACRQGRNEKLFF.

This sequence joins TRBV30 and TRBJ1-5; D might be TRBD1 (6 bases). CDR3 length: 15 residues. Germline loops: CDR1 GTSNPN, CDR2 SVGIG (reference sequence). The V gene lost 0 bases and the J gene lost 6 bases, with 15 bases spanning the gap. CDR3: CAWSVGGAGSQPQHF. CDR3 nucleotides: TGTGCCTGGAGTGTAGGGGGAGCAGGGAGTCAGCCCCAGCATTTT.

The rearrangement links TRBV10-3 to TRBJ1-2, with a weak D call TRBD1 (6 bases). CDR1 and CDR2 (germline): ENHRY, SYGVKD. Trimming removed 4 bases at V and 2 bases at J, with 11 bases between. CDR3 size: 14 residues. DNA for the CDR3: TGTGCCATCAGTGTCCAAGACAGGAACTATGGCTACACCTTC. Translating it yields CAISVQDRNYGYTF.

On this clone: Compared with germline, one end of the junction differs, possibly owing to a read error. CDR3 in amino acids: CATSRDPGQTKDF. For the CDR3, the DNA is TGTGCCACCAGCAGAGATCCTGGCCAAACAAAGGACTTC. This chain uses TRBV15 with TRBJ2-7; D is unresolved. The germline CDR1 and CDR2 sequences are LNHNV and YYDKDF (reference sequence). The CDR3 is made up of 13 amino acids.

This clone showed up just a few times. The CDR3 sequence is CAWSQTPLNTEAFF. The CDR3 DNA follows: TGTGCCTGGAGCCAGACACCGTTGAACACTGAAGCTTTCTTT. This rearrangement joins TRBV30 to TRBJ1-1, with D uncertain. The V and J ends lost 3 bases and 0 bases respectively, with 11 bases between them. Germline V gene lookup returns CDR1 GTSNPN and CDR2 SVGIG (reference sequence). This CDR3 comprises 14 residues.

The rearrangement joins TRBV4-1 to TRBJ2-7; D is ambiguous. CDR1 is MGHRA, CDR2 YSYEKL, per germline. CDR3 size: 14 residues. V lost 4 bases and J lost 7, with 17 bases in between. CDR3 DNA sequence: TGCGCCAGCAGCCGGGGATCCGGGTATGAAGAGCAGTACTTC. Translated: CASSRGSGYEEQYF.

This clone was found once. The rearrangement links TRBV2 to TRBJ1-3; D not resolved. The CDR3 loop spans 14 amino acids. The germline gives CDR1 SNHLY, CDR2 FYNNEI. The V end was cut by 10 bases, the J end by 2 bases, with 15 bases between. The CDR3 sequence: CATDDIDAGNTIYF. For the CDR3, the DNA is TGTGCCACCGACGACATTGACGCTGGAAACACCATATATTTT.

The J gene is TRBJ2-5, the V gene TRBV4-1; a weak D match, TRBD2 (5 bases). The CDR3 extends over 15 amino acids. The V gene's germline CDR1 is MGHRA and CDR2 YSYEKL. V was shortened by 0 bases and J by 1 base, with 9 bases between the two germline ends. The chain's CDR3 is CASSQDSGFQETQYF. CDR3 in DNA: TGCGCCAGCAGCCAAGATTCGGGATTCCAAGAGACCCAGTACTTC.

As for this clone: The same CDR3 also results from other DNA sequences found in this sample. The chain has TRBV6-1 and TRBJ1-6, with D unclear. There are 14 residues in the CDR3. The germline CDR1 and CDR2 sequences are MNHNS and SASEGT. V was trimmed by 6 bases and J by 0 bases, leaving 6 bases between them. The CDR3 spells CASSESSYNSPLHF. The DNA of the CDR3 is TGTGCCAGCAGCGAGAGCTCCTATAATTCACCCCTCCACTTT.

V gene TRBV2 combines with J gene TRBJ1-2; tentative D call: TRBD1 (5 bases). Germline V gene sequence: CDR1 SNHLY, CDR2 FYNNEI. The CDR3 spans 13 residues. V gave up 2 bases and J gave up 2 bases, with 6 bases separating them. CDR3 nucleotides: TGTGCCAGCAGTGAACACAGGAACTATGGCTACACCTTC. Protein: CASSEHRNYGYTF.

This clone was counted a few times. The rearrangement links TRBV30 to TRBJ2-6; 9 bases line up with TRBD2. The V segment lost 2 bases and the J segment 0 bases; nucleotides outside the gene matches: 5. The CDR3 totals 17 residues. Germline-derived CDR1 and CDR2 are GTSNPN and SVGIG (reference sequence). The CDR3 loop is CAWSRSGGSSGANVLTF. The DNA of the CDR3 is TGTGCCTGGAGTCGTAGCGGGGGTTCCTCTGGGGCCAACGTCCTGACTTTC.

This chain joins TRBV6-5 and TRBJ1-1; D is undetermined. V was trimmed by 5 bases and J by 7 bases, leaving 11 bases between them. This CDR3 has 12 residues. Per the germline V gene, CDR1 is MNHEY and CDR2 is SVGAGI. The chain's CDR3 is CASSGPGREAFF. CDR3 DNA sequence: TGTGCCAGCAGTGGTCCCGGTCGTGAAGCTTTCTTT.

CDR3 sequence: CASSLGLAGANFYEQYF. The CDR3 DNA is TGTGCCAGTAGCCTTGGACTAGCGGGAGCCAATTTTTACGAGCAGTACTTC. The rearrangement joins TRBV19 to TRBJ2-7; TRBD2 matches at 13 bases. The CDR3 extends over 17 amino acids. The V segment lost 6 bases and the J segment 4 bases; nucleotides outside the gene matches: 12. The germline gives CDR1 LNHDA, CDR2 SQIVND (reference sequence).